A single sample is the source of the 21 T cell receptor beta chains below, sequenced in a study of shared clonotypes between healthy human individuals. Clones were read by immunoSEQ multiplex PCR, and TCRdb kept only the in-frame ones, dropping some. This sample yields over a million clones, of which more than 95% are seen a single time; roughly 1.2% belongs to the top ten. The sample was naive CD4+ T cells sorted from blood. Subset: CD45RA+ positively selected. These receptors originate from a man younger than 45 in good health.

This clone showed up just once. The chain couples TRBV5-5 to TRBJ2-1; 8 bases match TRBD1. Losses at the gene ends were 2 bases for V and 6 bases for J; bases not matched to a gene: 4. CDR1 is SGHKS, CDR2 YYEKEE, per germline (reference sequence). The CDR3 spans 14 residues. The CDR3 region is CASSFTGGGNEQFF. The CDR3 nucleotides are TGTGCCAGCAGCTTTACAGGGGGTGGCAATGAGCAGTTCTTC.

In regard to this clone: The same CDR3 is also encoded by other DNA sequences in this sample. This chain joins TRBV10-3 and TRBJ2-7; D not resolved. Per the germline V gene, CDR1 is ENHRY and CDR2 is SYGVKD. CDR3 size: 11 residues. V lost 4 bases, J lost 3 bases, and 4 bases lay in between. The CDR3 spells CAISAGYEQYF. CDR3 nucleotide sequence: TGTGCCATCAGTGCGGGCTACGAGCAGTACTTC.

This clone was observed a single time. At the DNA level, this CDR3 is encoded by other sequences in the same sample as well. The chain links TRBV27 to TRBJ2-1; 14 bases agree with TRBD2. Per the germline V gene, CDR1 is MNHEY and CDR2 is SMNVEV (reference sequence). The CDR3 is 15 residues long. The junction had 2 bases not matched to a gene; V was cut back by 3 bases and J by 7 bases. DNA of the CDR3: TGTGCCAGCAGTTTGAGACTAGCGGGAGGGAATGAGCAGTTCTTC. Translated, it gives CASSLRLAGGNEQFF.

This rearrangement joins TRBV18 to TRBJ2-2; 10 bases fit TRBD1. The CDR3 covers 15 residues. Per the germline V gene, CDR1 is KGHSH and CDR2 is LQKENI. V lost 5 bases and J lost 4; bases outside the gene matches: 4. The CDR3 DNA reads TGTGCCAGCTCATTGACAGGGGGCTCCACCGGGGAGCTGTTTTTT. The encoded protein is CASSLTGGSTGELFF.

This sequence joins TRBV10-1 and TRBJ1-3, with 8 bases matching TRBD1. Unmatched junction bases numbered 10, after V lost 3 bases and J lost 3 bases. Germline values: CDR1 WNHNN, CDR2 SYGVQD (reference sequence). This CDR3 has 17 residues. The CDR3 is CASSDSGTTGDGNTIYF. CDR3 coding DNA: TGCGCCAGCAGTGACTCGGGGACGACAGGGGATGGAAACACCATATATTTT.

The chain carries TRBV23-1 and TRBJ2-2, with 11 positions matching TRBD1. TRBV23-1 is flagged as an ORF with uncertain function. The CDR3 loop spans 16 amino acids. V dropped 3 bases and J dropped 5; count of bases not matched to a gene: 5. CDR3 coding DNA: TGCGCCAGCAGTCATTCGGGACAGGGGGGAACCGGGGAGCTGTTTTTT. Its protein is CASSHSGQGGTGELFF.

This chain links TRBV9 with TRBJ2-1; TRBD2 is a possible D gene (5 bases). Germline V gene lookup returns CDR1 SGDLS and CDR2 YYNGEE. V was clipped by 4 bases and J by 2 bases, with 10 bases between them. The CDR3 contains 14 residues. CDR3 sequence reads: CASSTSGTYNEQFF. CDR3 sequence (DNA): TGTGCCAGCAGCACAAGCGGAACCTACAATGAGCAGTTCTTC.

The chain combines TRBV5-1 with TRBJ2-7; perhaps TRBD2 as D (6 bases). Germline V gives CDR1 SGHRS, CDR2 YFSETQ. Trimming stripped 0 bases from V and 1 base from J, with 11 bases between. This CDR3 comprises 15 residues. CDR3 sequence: CASSLAGVRSYEQYF. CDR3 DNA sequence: TGCGCCAGCAGCTTGGCGGGAGTAAGGTCCTACGAGCAGTACTTC. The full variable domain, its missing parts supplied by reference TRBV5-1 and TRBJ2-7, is KAGVTQTPRYLIKTRGQQVTLSCSPISGHRSVSWYQQTPGQGLQFLFEYFSETQRNKGNFPGRFSGRQFSNSRSEMNVSTLELGDSALYLCASSLAGVRSYEQYFGPGTRLTVT.

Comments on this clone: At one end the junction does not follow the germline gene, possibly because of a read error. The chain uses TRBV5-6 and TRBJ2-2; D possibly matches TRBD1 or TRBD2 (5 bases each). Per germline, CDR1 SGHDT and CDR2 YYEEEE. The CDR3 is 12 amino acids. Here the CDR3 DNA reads TGTGCCAGCAGCTTGGGACCGGGGCTGGGGATTTTT. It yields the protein CASSLGPGLGIF. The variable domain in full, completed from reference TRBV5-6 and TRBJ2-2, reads DAGVTQSPTHLIKTRGQQVTLRCSPKSGHDTVSWYQQALGQGPQFIFQYYEEEERQRGNFPDRFSGHQFPNYSSELNVNALLLGDSALYLCASSLGPGLGIFGEGSRLTVL.

CDR3 DNA sequence: TGTGCCATCAGTGAGTTGGGTTCAGGTGAGCAGTTCTTC. It yields the protein CAISELGSGEQFF. The rearrangement uses TRBV10-3 and TRBJ2-1; D is unresolved. Germline V gene data show CDR1 as ENHRY and CDR2 as SYGVKD. V lost 1 base, J lost 9 bases, and 10 bases lay in between. The CDR3 covers 13 residues.

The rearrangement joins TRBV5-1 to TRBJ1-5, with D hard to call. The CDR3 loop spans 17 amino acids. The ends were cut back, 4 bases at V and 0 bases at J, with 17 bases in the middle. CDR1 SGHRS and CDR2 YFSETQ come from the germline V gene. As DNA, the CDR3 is TGCGCCAGCAGCCTGAAACAGCCCAGCCATAGCAATCAGCCCCAGCATTTT. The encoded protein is CASSLKQPSHSNQPQHF.

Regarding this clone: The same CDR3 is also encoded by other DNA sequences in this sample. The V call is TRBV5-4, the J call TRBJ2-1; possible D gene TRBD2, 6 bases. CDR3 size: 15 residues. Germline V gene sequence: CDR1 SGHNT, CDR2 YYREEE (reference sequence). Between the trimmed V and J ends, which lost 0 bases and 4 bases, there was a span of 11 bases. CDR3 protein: CASSLAGASYNEQFF. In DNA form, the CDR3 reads TGTGCCAGCAGCTTGGCGGGAGCGTCGTACAATGAGCAGTTCTTC.

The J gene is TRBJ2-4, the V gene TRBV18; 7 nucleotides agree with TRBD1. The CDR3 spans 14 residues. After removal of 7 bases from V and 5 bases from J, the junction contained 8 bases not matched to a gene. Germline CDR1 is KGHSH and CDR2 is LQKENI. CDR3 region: CASCRQGPENIQYF. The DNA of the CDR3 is TGTGCCAGCTGCCGACAGGGACCCGAAAACATTCAGTACTTC.

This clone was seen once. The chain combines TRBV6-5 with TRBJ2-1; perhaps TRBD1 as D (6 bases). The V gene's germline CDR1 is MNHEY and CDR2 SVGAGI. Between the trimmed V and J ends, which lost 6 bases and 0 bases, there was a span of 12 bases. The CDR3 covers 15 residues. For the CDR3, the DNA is TGTGCCAGCAGAAATCAGGGGAGCTCCTACAATGAGCAGTTCTTC. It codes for CASRNQGSSYNEQFF.

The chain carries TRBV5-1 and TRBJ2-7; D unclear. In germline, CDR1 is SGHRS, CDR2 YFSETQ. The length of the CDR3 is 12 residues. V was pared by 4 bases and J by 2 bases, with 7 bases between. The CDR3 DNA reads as TGCGCCAGCAGCAACGGACCCTACGAGCAGTACTTC. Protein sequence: CASSNGPYEQYF.

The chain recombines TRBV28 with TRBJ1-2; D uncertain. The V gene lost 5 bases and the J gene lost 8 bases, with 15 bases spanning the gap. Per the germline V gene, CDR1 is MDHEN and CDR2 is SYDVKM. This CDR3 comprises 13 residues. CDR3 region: CASSISVAGGYTF. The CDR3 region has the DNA TGTGCCAGCAGTATATCCGTTGCGGGCGGCTACACCTTC.

CDR3 region: CATSRDFGGGSRHEQYF. CDR3 in DNA: TGTGCCACCAGCAGAGATTTTGGGGGCGGGAGTCGGCACGAGCAGTACTTC. The chain has TRBV15 and TRBJ2-7, with D perhaps TRBD2 (7 bases). Germline V gene sequence: CDR1 LNHNV, CDR2 YYDKDF (reference sequence). This CDR3 has 17 residues. Trimming took 0 bases from V and 5 from J, leaving 20 bases between them.

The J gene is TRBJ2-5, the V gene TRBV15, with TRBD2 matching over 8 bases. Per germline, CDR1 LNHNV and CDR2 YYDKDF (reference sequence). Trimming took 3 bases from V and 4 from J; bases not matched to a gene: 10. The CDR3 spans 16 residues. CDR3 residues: CATSSGRLASRETQYF. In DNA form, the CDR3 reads TGTGCCACCAGCAGTGGTCGACTAGCGTCCCGAGAGACCCAGTACTTC.

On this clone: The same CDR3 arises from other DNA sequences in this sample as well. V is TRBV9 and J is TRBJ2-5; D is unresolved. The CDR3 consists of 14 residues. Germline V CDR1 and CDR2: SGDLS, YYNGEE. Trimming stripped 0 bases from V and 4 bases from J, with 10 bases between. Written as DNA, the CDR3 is TGTGCCAGCAGCGTAGCAGGTTTCGGAGAGACCCAGTACTTC. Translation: CASSVAGFGETQYF.

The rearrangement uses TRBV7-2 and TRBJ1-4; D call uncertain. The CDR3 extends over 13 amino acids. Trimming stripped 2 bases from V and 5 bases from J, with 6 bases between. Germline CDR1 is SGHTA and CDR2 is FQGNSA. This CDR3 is CASSLLGNEKLFF. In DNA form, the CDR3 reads TGTGCCAGCAGCTTACTCGGGAATGAAAAACTGTTTTTT.

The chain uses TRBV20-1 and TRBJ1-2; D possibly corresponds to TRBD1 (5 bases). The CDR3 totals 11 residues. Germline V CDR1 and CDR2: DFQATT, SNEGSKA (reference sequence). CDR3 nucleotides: TGCACCAGTGGCAGGGTCGGTGGCTACACCTTC. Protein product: CTSGRVGGYTF.